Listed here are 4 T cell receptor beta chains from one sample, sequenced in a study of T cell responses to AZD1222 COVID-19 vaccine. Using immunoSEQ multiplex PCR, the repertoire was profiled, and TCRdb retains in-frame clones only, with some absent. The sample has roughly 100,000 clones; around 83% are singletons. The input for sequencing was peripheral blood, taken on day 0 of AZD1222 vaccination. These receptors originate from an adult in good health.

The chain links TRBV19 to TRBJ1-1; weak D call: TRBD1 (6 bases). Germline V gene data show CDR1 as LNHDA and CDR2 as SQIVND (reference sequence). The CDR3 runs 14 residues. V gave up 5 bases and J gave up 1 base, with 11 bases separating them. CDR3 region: CASSHRAGNTEAFF. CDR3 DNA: TGTGCCAGTAGTCACAGGGCAGGGAACACTGAAGCTTTCTTT. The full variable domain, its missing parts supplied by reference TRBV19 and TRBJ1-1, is DGGITQSPKYLFRKEGQNVTLSCEQNLNHDAMYWYRQDPGQGLRLIYYSQIVNDFQKGDIAEGYSVSREKKESFPLTVTSAQKNPTAFYLCASSHRAGNTEAFFGQGTRLTVV.

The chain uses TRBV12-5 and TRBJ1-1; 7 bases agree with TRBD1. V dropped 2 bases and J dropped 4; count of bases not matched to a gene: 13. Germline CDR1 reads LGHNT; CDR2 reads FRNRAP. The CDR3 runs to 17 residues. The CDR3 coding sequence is TGTGCTAGTGGTTTGTATCTCGACAGGGCCCATAGCACTGAAGCTTTCTTT. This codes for CASGLYLDRAHSTEAFF.

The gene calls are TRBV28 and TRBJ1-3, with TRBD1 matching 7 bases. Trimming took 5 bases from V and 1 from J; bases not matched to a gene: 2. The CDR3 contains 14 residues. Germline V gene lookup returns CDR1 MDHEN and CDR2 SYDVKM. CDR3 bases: TGTGCCAGCAGTGTGACAGGGTCTGGAAACACCATATATTTT. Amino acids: CASSVTGSGNTIYF.

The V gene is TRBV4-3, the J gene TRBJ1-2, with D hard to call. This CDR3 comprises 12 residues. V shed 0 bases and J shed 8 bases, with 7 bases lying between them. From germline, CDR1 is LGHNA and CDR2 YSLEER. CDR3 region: CASSQENTGYTF. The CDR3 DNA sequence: TGCGCCAGCAGCCAAGAGAACACCGGCTACACCTTC.